What follows describes a single T cell receptor (gamma chain). Its specificity is unknown. With V trimmed by 3 bases and J by 5 bases, 15 bases remained unmatched. The CDR3 is 17 residues long. The germline gives CDR1 VENAVY, CDR2 YDSYNSRV. This entry is derived from a study of Vδ1+ human thymocytes. RNA was extracted from the cells and then reverse transcribed. The CDR3 regions were amplified by multiplex PCR from V-gene primers to a constant-region primer. TCRdb re-processed the multiplex PCR reads using CATT. Of more than 35,000 gamma-chain clones listed, 20% were seen once; the top ten hold roughly 2%. Notes on the study in general: Thymic delta-chain repertoires held around 20% Vdelta2 sequences and few Vdelta3, despite high sort purity. Highly polyclonal TRG and TRD repertoires with Gaussian CDR3 length distributions appeared in thymus.

The rearrangement uses TRGV8 and TRGJP2. The sample consisted of Vdelta1+ gamma-delta thymocytes from the thymus. The subset: FACS-sorted CD3+ TCRalphabeta- TCRVdelta1+ TCRVdelta2- thymocytes. This receptor was obtained from a girl under three years old who had congenital heart surgery. In DNA form, the CDR3 reads TGTGCCACCTGGGATCGAGAGGCGCCAGGGAGTGATTGGATCAAGACGTTT. It specifies CATWDREAPGSDWIKTF.